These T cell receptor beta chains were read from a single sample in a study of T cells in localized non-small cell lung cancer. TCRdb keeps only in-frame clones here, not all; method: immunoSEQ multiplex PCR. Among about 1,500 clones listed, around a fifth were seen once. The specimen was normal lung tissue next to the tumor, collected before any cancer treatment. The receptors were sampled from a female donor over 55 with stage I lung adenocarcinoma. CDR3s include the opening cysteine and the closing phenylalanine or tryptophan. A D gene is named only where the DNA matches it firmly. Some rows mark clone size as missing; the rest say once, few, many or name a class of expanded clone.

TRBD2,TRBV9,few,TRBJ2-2,TGTGCCAGCAGCATTAGCGGGAGTATTACCGGGGAGCTGTTTTTT,CASSISGSITGELFF
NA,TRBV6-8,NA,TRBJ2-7,TGTGCCATAACAGGGACCCAGGGATCCGAGCAGTACTTC,CAITGTQGSEQYF
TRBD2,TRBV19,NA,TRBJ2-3,TGTGCCAGTAGTTCCAGGCGGGAGGGCCCCACAGATACGCAGTATTTT,CASSSRREGPTDTQYF
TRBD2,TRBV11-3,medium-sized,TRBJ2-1,TGTGCCAGCAGCTTAGTAGCGGGAGGGAGTGAGCAGTTCTTC,CASSLVAGGSEQFF
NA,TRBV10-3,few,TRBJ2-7,TGTGCCATCAGTGAGTCCCAGGACAGAGGCGAGCAGTACTTC,CAISESQDRGEQYF
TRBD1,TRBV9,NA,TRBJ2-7,TGTGCCAGCAGCCTGACTCGGGACAGGGGCGAGCAGTACTTC,CASSLTRDRGEQYF
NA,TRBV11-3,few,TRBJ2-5,TGTGCCAGCAGCCGTTTGCCCGGGGGCCAAGAGACCCAGTACTTC,CASSRLPGGQETQYF
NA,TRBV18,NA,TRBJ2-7,TGTGCCAGCTCACCTAAGGACAAGACCTACGAGCAGTACTTC,CASSPKDKTYEQYF
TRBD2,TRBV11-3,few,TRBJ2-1,TGTGCCAGCAGCTTCTCCAGGTCTAGCGGTCATTCGGATGAGCAGTTCTTC,CASSFSRSSGHSDEQFF
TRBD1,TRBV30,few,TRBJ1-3,TGTGCCTGGAGCGAGGGACAGAGGACTGGAAACACCATATATTTT,CAWSEGQRTGNTIYF
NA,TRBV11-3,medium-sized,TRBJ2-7,TGTGCCAGCAGCTTAGGGTTGGGCAACAACTACGAGCAGTACTTC,CASSLGLGNNYEQYF
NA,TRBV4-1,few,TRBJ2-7,TGCGCCAGCAGCCACCGTTCGGCGGATACCTACGAGCAGTACTTC,CASSHRSADTYEQYF
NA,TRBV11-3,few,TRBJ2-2,TGTGCCAGCAGCTTGGGGGATAACACCGGGGAGCTGTTTTTT,CASSLGDNTGELFF
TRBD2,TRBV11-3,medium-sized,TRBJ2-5,TGTGCCAGCAGCTTAAGACTCGCGGGAGCGAACCAAGAGACCCAGTACTTC,CASSLRLAGANQETQYF
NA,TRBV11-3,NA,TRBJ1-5,TGTGCCAGCAGCTTGGGGCCACTTAGCAATCAGCCCCAGCATTTT,CASSLGPLSNQPQHF
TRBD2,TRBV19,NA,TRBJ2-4,TGTGCCAGTAGTATAAGTGCGGGAGGGCCTATGGCCAAAAACATTCAGTACTTC,CASSISAGGPMAKNIQYF
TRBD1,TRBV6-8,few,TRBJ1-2,TGTGCCAGCAGTGCTGAGGGACAGGGACCCAACTATGGCTACACCTTC,CASSAEGQGPNYGYTF
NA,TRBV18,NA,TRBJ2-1,TGTGCCAGCTCACCACGAGGGATAGATGAGCAGTTCTTC,CASSPRGIDEQFF
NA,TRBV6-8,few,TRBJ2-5,TGTGCCACCGCACTAGTCACGGAGACCCAGTACTTC,CATALVTETQYF
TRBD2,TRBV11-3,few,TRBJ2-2,TGTGCCAGCAGACCGGGACTAGCGGACTCCGGGGAGCTGTTTTTT,CASRPGLADSGELFF
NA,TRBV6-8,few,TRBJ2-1,TGTGCCAGCAGTTACGATACTTACAATGAGCAGTTCTTC,CASSYDTYNEQFF
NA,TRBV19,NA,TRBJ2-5,TGTGCCAGTAGTATAGGTTACCAGGCAGGGCGAAAAGAGACCCAGTACTTC,CASSIGYQAGRKETQYF
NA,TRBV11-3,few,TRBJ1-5,TGTGCCAGCAGCCCCACTCACGGGGGCAATCAGCCCCAGCATTTT,CASSPTHGGNQPQHF